This T cell receptor beta chain was sequenced in a study of metastatic and nonmetastatic thyroid tumors. The study, taken as a whole, reports: Compared with benign nodules, malignant thyroid tumors were reported to have significantly higher TCR beta diversity in both blood and tumor.

Trimming at V came to 7 bases and at J to 3 bases, leaving 6 bases not matched to a gene. Germline loops: CDR1 MNHNS, CDR2 SASEGT. The CDR3 length is 14 residues. No treatment of any kind had been given to any patient before thyroid surgery. TCRdb re-processed the PCR reads through MiXCR. The sample lists 6,000 to 8,000 clones, under 30% occurring once. This clone was detected many times. Its antigen is undetermined. The chain has TRBV6-1 and TRBJ2-5; 9 positions match TRBD1. Material for sequencing was adjacent normal tissue. This clonotype was sampled from a male donor with papillary thyroid cancer or a benign thyroid nodule (not recorded which). Some clones in this sample may be carry-over from other donors' samples. In DNA, the CDR3 is TGTGCCAGCATGGGACAGGGTAACAAAGAGACCCAGTACTTC. Its protein is CASMGQGNKETQYF.